The clone carrying this T cell receptor (beta chain) was counted many times. Its specificity is unknown. In building TCR beta libraries, iRepertoire HTBI primers were used together with Arm-PCR of CDR3 regions. Authors' methods: Overall, samples carried over 60 TRBV and more than 13 TRBJ segments. One entry per CDR3 protein results from TCRdb running MiXCR on the multiplex PCR reads. The V and J calls shown here were made by TCRdb, not taken from the authors' results. This sample has about 220,000 distinct CDR3 sequences, with roughly a fifth found just once. Time point of the sample: newly diagnosed GD, antithyroid drugs for less than 3 months. Preparation of the TCR library used RNA extracted from PBMCs. The sample originates from a study of regulatory T cells in long-lasting Graves disease. This CDR3 has 13 residues. V lost 5 bases, J lost 8 bases, and 12 bases lay in between. The V gene's germline CDR1 is SNHLY and CDR2 FYNNEI.

Points from the study as a whole: Newly diagnosed Graves' patients exceeded persistent ones in TCR diversity. Favored usage of TRBV28, TRBJ1-2 and TRBJ2-5 was recorded in persistent disease.

The sample also formed part of further work on T cells in Graves' hyperthyroidism and ophthalmopathy. That report adds: Orbital computed tomography, thyroid ultrasound, serum thyroxine and TRAb, and clinical symptoms together informed the diagnoses.

This receptor was obtained from a woman in her 30s with Graves disease. The material was peripheral blood mononuclear cells (PBMCs), obtained at new diagnosis, from a patient treated with antithyroid drugs. The rearrangement joins TRBV2 to TRBJ2-2; unclear D gene. CDR3 DNA: TGTGCCAGCAGTCCCGTCTCTTCTGGGGAGCTGTTTTTT. This codes for CASSPVSSGELFF.